The 27 T cell receptor beta chains presented below share a single source sample, sequenced in a study of cytotoxic CD8 clonotypes in ibrutinib-treated CLL. TCRdb keeps only in-frame clones here, not all; method: immunoSEQ multiplex PCR. The sample records tens of thousands of clones, about 54% being singletons. The sequences come from PBMCs, collected at disease progression, from a patient treated with ibrutinib. All receptors derive from a human donor with chronic lymphocytic leukemia.

This clone was detected a few times. V is TRBV30 and J is TRBJ1-2, with 8 bases fitting TRBD1. The junction had 7 bases not matched to a gene; V was cut back by 2 bases and J by 5 bases. CDR1 and CDR2 (germline): GTSNPN, SVGIG (reference sequence). This CDR3 spans 14 amino acids. CDR3 sequence: CAWSPVGQGYGYTF. CDR3 coding DNA: TGTGCCTGGAGTCCCGTAGGACAGGGATATGGCTACACCTTC.

The chain is built from TRBV30 and TRBJ1-5; D perhaps matches TRBD1 (5 bases). V lost 6 bases and J 4 bases, leaving 19 bases between the germline ends. The CDR3 has 15 amino acids. Per germline, CDR1 GTSNPN and CDR2 SVGIG (reference sequence). CDR3 protein: CACSRAEGLNQPQHF. The CDR3 bases are TGTGCCTGCAGCCGGGCCGAGGGGCTTAATCAGCCCCAGCATTTT.

The chain combines TRBV4-3 with TRBJ2-2; 7 bases fit TRBD1. Germline CDR1 reads LGHNA; CDR2 reads YSLEER. The CDR3 contains 15 residues. J was trimmed by 7 bases and V by 0 bases; bases with no gene match: 5. CDR3 residues: CASSQEGGRGGELFF. DNA of the CDR3: TGCGCCAGCAGCCAAGAAGGGGGCCGTGGCGGGGAGCTGTTTTTT.

This clone was counted a few times. This chain uses TRBV28 with TRBJ1-2, with D possibly being TRBD1 (6 bases). Between the trimmed V and J ends, which lost 4 bases and 4 bases, there was a span of 22 bases. This CDR3 has 17 residues. CDR1 is MDHEN and CDR2 is SYDVKM in the germline V gene. The CDR3 here is CASSSGASAQLFYGYTF. The CDR3 nucleotides read TGTGCCAGCAGTTCAGGGGCGAGCGCGCAACTCTTCTATGGCTACACCTTC.

This clone occurred a few times. The V and J genes are TRBV29-1 and TRBJ1-1; 7 bases map to TRBD1. CDR3 length: 12 residues. Trimming removed 7 bases from V and 4 bases from J; junction bases left unmatched: 6. From germline, CDR1 is SQVTM and CDR2 ANQGSEA. The CDR3 region is CSARPGGTEAFF. The CDR3 DNA reads TGCAGCGCCCGACCAGGGGGCACTGAAGCTTTCTTT.

In this sample, this clone turned up a few times. This chain joins TRBV5-6 and TRBJ1-1; perhaps TRBD1 as D (5 bases). This CDR3 has 12 residues. CDR1 is SGHDT, CDR2 YYEEEE, per germline. V was shortened by 4 bases and J by 5 bases, with 9 bases between the two germline ends. The CDR3 protein is CASSQGVTEAFF. CDR3 coding DNA: TGTGCCAGCAGCCAGGGAGTAACTGAAGCTTTCTTT.

J is TRBJ1-1 and V is TRBV2; D gene uncertain. The V and J ends lost 6 bases and 0 bases respectively, with 11 bases between them. The germline V gene has CDR1 SNHLY and CDR2 FYNNEI. This CDR3 contains 14 residues. In nucleotides, the CDR3 is TGTGCCAGCAGGTTGAGTCGGGTGAACACTGAAGCTTTCTTT. It yields the protein CASRLSRVNTEAFF.

In DNA form, the CDR3 reads TGTGCCAGCAGTATACAGGGGGCTGGAAATCAGCCCCAGCATTTT. It translates to CASSIQGAGNQPQHF. The chain combines TRBV28 with TRBJ1-5; 9 bases map to TRBD1. V dropped 5 bases and J dropped 4; count of bases not matched to a gene: 6. Germline loops: CDR1 MDHEN, CDR2 SYDVKM. The CDR3 runs 15 residues.

This clone was seen just once. The rearrangement links TRBV9 to TRBJ1-1, with 7 nucleotides matching TRBD1. Germline V gene data show CDR1 as SGDLS and CDR2 as YYNGEE. The junction had 9 bases not matched to a gene; V was cut back by 3 bases and J by 4 bases. There are 15 residues in the CDR3. CDR3 sequence reads: CASSGVGTAATEAFF. CDR3 nucleotide sequence: TGTGCCAGCAGCGGGGTGGGGACAGCGGCCACTGAAGCTTTCTTT.

The V call is TRBV5-1, the J call TRBJ2-5; D may be TRBD2 (6 bases). Trimming took off 4 bases at V and 0 bases at J, with 10 bases between the two ends. There are 14 residues in the CDR3. CDR1 and CDR2 from the germline V gene are SGHRS and YFSETQ. The CDR3: CASSRSGYQETQYF. CDR3 in DNA: TGCGCCAGCAGCCGAAGCGGGTACCAAGAGACCCAGTACTTC. The whole variable domain, filled in from reference TRBV5-1 and TRBJ2-5, reads KAGVTQTPRYLIKTRGQQVTLSCSPISGHRSVSWYQQTPGQGLQFLFEYFSETQRNKGNFPGRFSGRQFSNSRSEMNVSTLELGDSALYLCASSRSGYQETQYFGPGTRLLVL.

CDR3 sequence: CASRGSTNEKLFF. CDR3 bases: TGTGCCAGCCGGGGGTCTACTAATGAAAAACTGTTTTTT. V is TRBV28 and J is TRBJ1-4; a possible D gene is TRBD1 (5 bases). The germline CDR1 and CDR2 sequences are MDHEN and SYDVKM. V dropped 8 bases and J dropped 2 bases, with 9 bases sitting between them. The CDR3 is 13 amino acids.

The chain couples TRBV28 to TRBJ2-1, with D perhaps matching TRBD2 (6 bases). V dropped 5 bases and J dropped 1 base, with 9 bases sitting between them. CDR3 length equals 14 residues. The germline V gene has CDR1 MDHEN and CDR2 SYDVKM. CDR3 residues: CASSVAGSYNEQFF. CDR3 sequence (DNA): TGTGCCAGCAGTGTTGCGGGGTCCTACAATGAGCAGTTCTTC.

The DNA for the CDR3 is TGCAGCGTCGGGGACTCCTCCTACAATGAGCAGTTCTTC. Protein sequence: CSVGDSSYNEQFF. The chain links TRBV29-1 to TRBJ2-1, with TRBD2 as a possible D gene (6 bases). V was pared by 6 bases and J by 0 bases, with 9 bases between. The CDR3 spans 13 residues. Germline CDR1 is SQVTM and CDR2 is ANQGSEA.

The V and J genes are TRBV27 and TRBJ2-5; 9 bases agree with TRBD2. Unmatched junction bases numbered 11, after V lost 8 bases and J lost 7 bases. Germline CDR1 MNHEY, CDR2 SMNVEV (reference sequence). The CDR3 consists of 14 residues. CDR3 DNA: TGTGCCAGCGGCAGACTAGCGGCAGTGGCGACCCAGTACTTC. It yields the protein CASGRLAAVATQYF.

This rearrangement joins TRBV10-3 to TRBJ2-3, with a tentative D call TRBD1 (6 bases). Between the trimmed V and J ends, which lost 8 bases and 1 base, there was a span of 7 bases. This CDR3 is built from 12 residues. Germline CDR1 is ENHRY and CDR2 is SYGVKD. The CDR3 nucleotides read TGTGCCATCGGGGGCGGCACAGATACGCAGTATTTT. Translating it yields CAIGGGTDTQYF.

The gene calls are TRBV4-3 and TRBJ2-2; D possibly corresponds to TRBD1 (5 bases). Germline loops: CDR1 LGHNA, CDR2 YSLEER. Trimming left V 0 bases short and J 3 bases short, with 17 bases between. This CDR3 comprises 18 residues. The DNA for the CDR3 is TGCGCCAGCAGCCAAGATCCTTGGACACCAGTTTACACCGGGGAGCTGTTTTTT. Its protein product is CASSQDPWTPVYTGELFF.

This chain links TRBV5-1 with TRBJ2-7, with 11 bases fitting TRBD2. V shed 4 bases, J shed 0 bases, and the junction held 9 bases outside the gene matches. Germline assignment: CDR1 SGHRS and CDR2 YFSETQ. The CDR3 loop spans 17 amino acids. The CDR3: CASSPRTSGWDSYEQYF. For the CDR3, the DNA is TGCGCCAGCAGCCCTCGGACTAGCGGGTGGGACTCCTACGAGCAGTACTTC.

The chain carries TRBV19 and TRBJ1-3; no clear D gene. This CDR3 has 16 amino acids. Looked up from germline, CDR1 is LNHDA and CDR2 is SQIVND (reference sequence). The V and J ends lost 2 bases and 0 bases respectively, with 11 bases between them. CDR3 nucleotide sequence: TGTGCCAGTAGTATAAGTAGGGATATCTCTGGAAACACCATATATTTT. Its protein product is CASSISRDISGNTIYF. The full variable domain, in which reference TRBV19 and TRBJ1-3 provide the parts outside the CDR3, is DGGITQSPKYLFRKEGQNVTLSCEQNLNHDAMYWYRQDPGQGLRLIYYSQIVNDFQKGDIAEGYSVSREKKESFPLTVTSAQKNPTAFYLCASSISRDISGNTIYFGEGSWLTVV.

The CDR3 loop reads CASSQGLAEFNEQFF. The CDR3 DNA reads as TGTGCCAGCAGCCAAGGACTAGCGGAGTTCAATGAGCAGTTCTTC. This chain links TRBV4-2 with TRBJ2-1, with 9 bases fitting TRBD2. CDR3 length: 15 residues. Germline values: CDR1 LGHNA, CDR2 YNFKEQ. Trimming at V came to 1 base and at J to 6 bases, leaving 4 bases not matched to a gene.

The rearrangement uses TRBV7-2 and TRBJ2-3; 7 bases match TRBD1. The length of the CDR3 is 14 residues. After removal of 2 bases from V and 1 base from J, the junction contained 0 bases not matched to a gene. CDR1 and CDR2 from the germline V gene are SGHTA and FQGNSA. The CDR3 loop is CASSLTGGTDTQYF. CDR3 coding DNA: TGTGCCAGCAGCTTAACAGGGGGCACAGATACGCAGTATTTT.

The chain couples TRBV30 to TRBJ2-1, with TRBD2 identical over 7 bases. Unmatched junction bases numbered 12, after V lost 5 bases and J lost 8 bases. The germline gives CDR1 GTSNPN, CDR2 SVGIG (reference sequence). CDR3 size: 14 residues. The CDR3 DNA reads as TGTGCCTGGGGTCGAGGCGGCGGGAGTCATGAGCAGTTCTTC. Its translation is CAWGRGGGSHEQFF.

This clone was detected ten times or more. This CDR3 reads CASRRQGNQPQHF. The CDR3 bases are TGTGCCAGCAGGAGACAGGGAAATCAGCCCCAGCATTTT. The chain couples TRBV2 to TRBJ1-5; 7 bases agree with TRBD1. The V gene end was trimmed by 6 bases and the J gene end by 4 bases; junction bases not matched to a gene: 3. This CDR3 is 13 amino acids long. Germline V gives CDR1 SNHLY, CDR2 FYNNEI. The full variable domain, completed using reference TRBV2 and TRBJ1-5, is EPEVTQTPSHQVTQMGQEVILRCVPISNHLYFYWYRQILGQKVEFLVSFYNNEISEKSEIFDDQFSVERPDGSNFTLKIRSTKLEDSAMYFCASRRQGNQPQHFGDGTRLSIL.

This clone was picked up a small number of times. The J gene is TRBJ1-3, the V gene TRBV4-3; D may be TRBD1 (6 bases). CDR1 and CDR2 from the germline V gene are LGHNA and YSLEER. Between the trimmed V and J ends, which lost 0 bases and 0 bases, there was a span of 12 bases. This CDR3 region has 17 residues. This CDR3 reads CASSQDAGAGSGNTIYF. CDR3 bases: TGCGCCAGCAGCCAAGACGCGGGGGCGGGCTCTGGAAACACCATATATTTT.

This chain joins TRBV5-1 and TRBJ1-2; no clear D gene. Germline V gives CDR1 SGHRS, CDR2 YFSETQ. There are 12 residues in the CDR3. Trimming took off 5 bases at V and 2 bases at J, with 7 bases between the two ends. DNA of the CDR3: TGCGCCAGCAGAGATTCAAACTATGGCTACACCTTC. Protein: CASRDSNYGYTF.

A single count supports this clone. The chain joins TRBV29-1 to TRBJ2-3; D remains unclear. The CDR3 extends over 13 amino acids. Looked up from germline, CDR1 is SQVTM and CDR2 is ANQGSEA. V dropped 3 bases and J dropped 0 bases, with 7 bases sitting between them. CDR3 amino acids: CSVDLGSTDTQYF. CDR3 coding DNA: TGCAGCGTTGATCTTGGGAGCACAGATACGCAGTATTTT.

The J gene is TRBJ1-1, the V gene TRBV18; 8 bases agree with TRBD1. The germline V gene encodes CDR1 KGHSH and CDR2 LQKENI. J lost 1 base, V lost 0 bases, and 10 bases had no gene match. This CDR3 has 18 amino acids. In DNA, the CDR3 is TGTGCCAGCTCACCACCTTTACAACAGGGGGGGTGGAACACTGAAGCTTTCTTT. Its protein is CASSPPLQQGGWNTEAFF.

This clone was seen more than once but under ten times. The J gene is TRBJ2-1, the V gene TRBV9; no clear D. CDR1 is SGDLS, CDR2 YYNGEE, per germline. This CDR3 has 13 amino acids. V lost 0 bases and J lost 4, with 5 bases in between. CDR3 protein: CASSVALYNEQFF. CDR3 bases: TGTGCCAGCAGCGTAGCTCTATACAATGAGCAGTTCTTC.